A selection of T cell receptor beta chains follows, all from one sample in a study of OX40 agonist ivuxolimab in advanced cancers. The data were produced by immunoSEQ multiplex PCR, yet TCRdb's version contains in-frame clones alone and is incomplete. The repertoire holds 50,000 to 70,000 clones, with around 90% as singletons. Sample: CD4+ or CD8+ T cells sorted from blood, taken in a trial of the OX40 agonist ivuxolimab. The receptors were sampled from an adult with an advanced solid tumor such as melanoma, head and neck, liver or kidney cancer. Each CDR3 is given with its conserved first and last residue. The order of the fields is J gene, V gene, D gene, CDR3 protein. The D gene is left open where the match is weak.

TRBJ2-1	TRBV19	.	CASRHRELYNEQFF
TRBJ2-1	TRBV2	TRBD2	CASSRGGLAGPNEQFF
TRBJ1-1	TRBV28	.	CASSLRVGGLFF
TRBJ1-1	TRBV11-2	.	CASSSSLMNTEAFF
TRBJ2-7	TRBV27	TRBD1	CASSFRGSYEQYF
TRBJ1-1	TRBV7-9	TRBD1	CAFVAGGGLAFF
TRBJ1-1	TRBV2	.	CASSEVSEAFF
TRBJ1-2	TRBV25-1	.	CASSDGDVGGYTF
TRBJ2-5	TRBV27	.	CASSLREGETQYF
TRBJ1-1	TRBV5-1	.	CASSLGSVNTEAFF
TRBJ2-3	TRBV15	TRBD1	CATSRARGLAIDTQYF
TRBJ1-4	TRBV28	.	CASSSTWDEKLFF
TRBJ2-3	TRBV5-1	.	CASSLAPGQEDTQYF
TRBJ2-7	TRBV6-5	.	CASSPGGSHEQYF
TRBJ2-2	TRBV15	TRBD2	CATSSTWRGDTGELFF
TRBJ2-5	TRBV30	TRBD2	CAWSVLLTSGGARETQYF
TRBJ2-1	TRBV15	.	CATRAGQSYNEQFF
TRBJ1-1	TRBV5-1	TRBD1	CASSLYSQGTEAFF
TRBJ2-3	TRBV15	.	CATSRDIPDTQYF
TRBJ1-1	TRBV2	.	CAVKDGREFTAFF
TRBJ2-3	TRBV14	.	CASSPRTATDTQYF
TRBJ2-1	TRBV23-1	TRBD2	CASSQSGLAGYNEQFF
TRBJ1-6	TRBV6-6	.	CASSYVGNNSPLHF
TRBJ2-7	TRBV10-3	.	CAISEGGGSYEQYF
TRBJ1-2	TRBV6-1	.	CASRELFYRASDGYTF
TRBJ2-3	TRBV30	TRBD2	CAWTSGNTDTQYF
TRBJ2-2	TRBV11-3	.	CASSFSMWGTGELFF
TRBJ2-1	TRBV2	TRBD1	CASSERDRGKNEQFF
TRBJ1-1	TRBV30	TRBD1	CAWRGTGSNTEAFF
TRBJ1-1	TRBV9	.	CASSLRGTNTEAFF
TRBJ2-1	TRBV11-2	.	CASSQGPSGAGVNEQFF
TRBJ1-5	TRBV7-8	TRBD1	CASSPRDRGGSNQPQHF